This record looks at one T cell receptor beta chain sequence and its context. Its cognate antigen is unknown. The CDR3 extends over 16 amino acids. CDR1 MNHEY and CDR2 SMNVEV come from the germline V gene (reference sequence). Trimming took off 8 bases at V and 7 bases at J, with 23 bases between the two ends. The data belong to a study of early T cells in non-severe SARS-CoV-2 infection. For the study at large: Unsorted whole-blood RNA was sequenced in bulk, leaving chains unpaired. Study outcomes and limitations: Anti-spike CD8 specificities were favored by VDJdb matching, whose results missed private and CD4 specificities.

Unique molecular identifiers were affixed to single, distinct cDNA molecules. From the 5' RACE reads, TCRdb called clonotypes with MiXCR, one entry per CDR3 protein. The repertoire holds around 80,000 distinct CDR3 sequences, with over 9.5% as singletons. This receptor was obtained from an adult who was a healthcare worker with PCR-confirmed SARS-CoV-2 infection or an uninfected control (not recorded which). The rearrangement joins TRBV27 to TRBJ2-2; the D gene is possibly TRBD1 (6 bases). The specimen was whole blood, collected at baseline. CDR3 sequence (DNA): TGTGCCAGCCAGGAGTTTAGGCTGGGGGCGAGCGGGGAGCTGTTTTTT. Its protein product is CASQEFRLGASGELFF.